The 12 T cell receptor beta chains presented below share a single source sample, sequenced in a study of blood T cells in healthy people across ages. Primers used in a second PCR of roughly 7 to 12 cycles were a sample-barcoded 5' primer and a J-beta primer mix. TCRdb passed the 5' RACE reads through MiXCR, listing each CDR3 protein once. The table lists some 710,000 distinct CDR3 sequences, around 45% of them singletons, with about a sixth in the top ten. The source material was blood. The source is a man older than 75 in good health.

V usage is TRBV20-1 and J usage is TRBJ2-1, with 10 bases matching TRBD2. The germline gives CDR1 DFQATT, CDR2 SNEGSKA (reference sequence). J was trimmed by 6 bases and V by 0 bases; bases with no gene match: 5. CDR3 length: 15 amino acids. CDR3 region: CSARDISGRANEQFF. In nucleotides, the CDR3 is TGCAGTGCTAGAGATATAAGCGGGAGGGCCAATGAGCAGTTCTTC.

V and J are TRBV2 and TRBJ2-1; 12 bases line up with TRBD2. With 10 bases clipped from V and 0 bases from J, the junction kept 13 bases outside the gene matches. Germline V gene data show CDR1 as SNHLY and CDR2 as FYNNEI. The CDR3 length is 18 residues. The CDR3 DNA is TGTGCCACAGAACTAGCGGGGGGTATTACGAGCTCCTACAATGAGCAGTTCTTC. Translating gives CATELAGGITSSYNEQFF.

This clonotype was observed once. This chain connects TRBV20-1 to TRBJ2-5; a weak D match, TRBD2 (6 bases). Trimming took 5 bases from V and 1 from J, leaving 8 bases between them. Germline-derived CDR1 and CDR2 are DFQATT and SNEGSKA (reference sequence). The CDR3 totals 12 residues. CDR3 residues: CSAPSVQETQYF. As DNA, the CDR3 is TGCAGTGCTCCTAGCGTCCAAGAGACCCAGTACTTC.

In its sample, this clonotype was seen a few times. This chain joins TRBV28 and TRBJ2-7; TRBD2 aligns across 8 bases. The CDR3 is 16 amino acids. Germline V gene lookup returns CDR1 MDHEN and CDR2 SYDVKM. Losses at the gene ends were 1 base for V and 0 bases for J; bases not matched to a gene: 5. As DNA, the CDR3 is TGTGCCAGCAGTTTATCGGCGGGAGGCTTCTCCTACGAGCAGTACTTC. Protein: CASSLSAGGFSYEQYF.

This clonotype was observed at least ten times. CDR3 bases: TGCAGCGTTGAACTTTGGCAGGGGACAGATACGCAGTATTTT. This gives the protein CSVELWQGTDTQYF. The rearrangement links TRBV29-1 to TRBJ2-3, with D perhaps TRBD1 (6 bases). This CDR3 is built from 14 residues. The germline V gene encodes CDR1 SQVTM and CDR2 ANQGSEA. V was pared by 2 bases and J by 3 bases, with 12 bases between.

V gene TRBV7-3 combines with J gene TRBJ1-1; the D gene is possibly TRBD1 (6 bases). The germline V and J ends were trimmed by 5 bases and 7 bases, with 20 bases remaining between them. Germline values: CDR1 SGHTA, CDR2 FQGTGA. CDR3 size: 15 residues. CDR3 sequence (DNA): TGTGCCAGCAGCCAACGGGCACAGGGTCATGATGAAGCTTTCTTT. This gives the protein CASSQRAQGHDEAFF.

The chain carries TRBV11-3 and TRBJ2-1, with a weak D call TRBD1 (6 bases). The CDR3 covers 16 residues. CDR1 is SGHNT and CDR2 is YENEEA in the germline V gene. Trimming removed 5 bases at V and 8 bases at J, with 22 bases between. CDR3 in DNA: TGTGCCAGCAGCCCTGGGACAAATGAAGAAGTGGATGAGCAGTTCTTC. It codes for CASSPGTNEEVDEQFF.

The J gene is TRBJ2-5, the V gene TRBV7-8, with a weak D call TRBD1 (6 bases). The J call is in doubt because the DNA end fits TRBJ2-7 better. The CDR3 is made up of 15 amino acids. Germline CDR1 and CDR2: SGHVS and FQNEAQ. The CDR3 loop reads CASSNPTGRLDEQYF. Here the CDR3 DNA reads TGTGCCAGCAGTAACCCGACAGGACGCCTGGACGAGCAGTACTTC.

The genes are TRBV7-3 and TRBJ1-1; 9 bases match TRBD1. This CDR3 region has 18 residues. Germline values: CDR1 SGHTA, CDR2 FQGTGA. V lost 2 bases to trimming and J lost 1 base; unmatched junction nucleotides: 11. The CDR3 region has the DNA TGTGCCAGCAGCTTATACGCCAGGACAGGGGAAGGGAACACTGAAGCTTTCTTT. It codes for CASSLYARTGEGNTEAFF.

The chain recombines TRBV28 with TRBJ2-1; the D gene could be TRBD1 or TRBD2 (5 bases each). The CDR3 is 13 amino acids. Germline V gene data show CDR1 as MDHEN and CDR2 as SYDVKM. V lost 5 bases to trimming and J lost 10 bases, with 15 bases between them. CDR3 bases: TGTGCCAGCAGTGCCCGGGACGACTACGAGCAGTTCTTC. Amino acids: CASSARDDYEQFF.

The V and J genes are TRBV12-3 or TRBV12-4 and TRBJ2-3, with D possibly called TRBD1 or TRBD2 (6 bases each). Trimming cost V 5 bases and J 5 bases, with 17 bases left between them. The CDR3 is 15 amino acids. DNA of the CDR3: TGTGCCAGCAGTCCAGGACGGGGGCAGGGAGATACGCAGTATTTT. Amino acid sequence: CASSPGRGQGDTQYF.

This clonotype occurred a few times. The chain joins TRBV7-2 to TRBJ2-7; D is unclear. Deletions cut 1 base from V and 4 bases from J, with 11 bases between. Germline V lookup: CDR1 SGHTA, CDR2 FQGNSA. The CDR3 is 14 amino acids. CDR3 loop: CASSLENVGYEQYF. The CDR3 bases are TGTGCCAGCAGCTTAGAAAACGTCGGGTACGAGCAGTACTTC. Full variable domain (missing parts from reference TRBV7-2 and TRBJ2-7): GAGVSQSPSNKVTEKGKDVELRCDPISGHTALYWYRQSLGQGLEFLIYFQGNSAPDKSGLPSDRFSAERTGGSVSTLTIQRTQQEDSAVYLCASSLENVGYEQYFGPGTRLTVT.